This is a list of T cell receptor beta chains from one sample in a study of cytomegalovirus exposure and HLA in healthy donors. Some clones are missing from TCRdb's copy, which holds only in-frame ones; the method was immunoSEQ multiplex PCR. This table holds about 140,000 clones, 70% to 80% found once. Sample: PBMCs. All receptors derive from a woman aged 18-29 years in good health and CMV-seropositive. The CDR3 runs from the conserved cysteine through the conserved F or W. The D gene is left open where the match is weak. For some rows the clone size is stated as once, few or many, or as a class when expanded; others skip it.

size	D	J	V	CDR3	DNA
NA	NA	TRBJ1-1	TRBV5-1	CASSLGSRNTEAFF	TGCGCCAGCAGCTTGGGTAGTAGGAACACTGAAGCTTTCTTT
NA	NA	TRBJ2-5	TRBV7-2	CASNKRSSSETQYF	TGTGCCAGCAACAAGAGGTCTAGCAGCGAGACCCAGTACTTC
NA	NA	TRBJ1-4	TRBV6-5	CASSLQTNEKLFF	TGTGCCAGCAGTTTACAGACTAATGAAAAACTGTTTTTT
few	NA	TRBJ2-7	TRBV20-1	CSARGDYEQYF	TGCAGTGCTAGAGGAGATTACGAGCAGTACTTC
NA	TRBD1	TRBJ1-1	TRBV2	CASSELTGGRGEAFF	TGTGCCAGCAGTGAATTGACAGGGGGTAGGGGTGAAGCTTTCTTT
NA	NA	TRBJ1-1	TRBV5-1	CASSSQGPNTEAFF	TGCGCCAGCAGCTCTCAGGGTCCGAACACTGAAGCTTTCTTT
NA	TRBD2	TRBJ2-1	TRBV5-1	CASSLGAGGPGEQFF	TGCGCCAGCAGCTTGGGCGCGGGGGGGCCGGGGGAGCAGTTCTTC
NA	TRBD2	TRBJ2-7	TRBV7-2	CASSFGEGYYEQYF	TGTGCCAGCAGCTTTGGGGAGGGATACTACGAGCAGTACTTC
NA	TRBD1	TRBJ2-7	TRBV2	CASTGQGAYEQYF	TGTGCCAGCACGGGACAGGGGGCCTACGAGCAGTACTTC
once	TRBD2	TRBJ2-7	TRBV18	CASCEVAGGEQYF	TGTGCCAGCTGCGAAGTAGCGGGGGGAGAGCAGTACTTC
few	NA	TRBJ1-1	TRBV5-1	CASSLASTAEAFF	TGCGCCAGCAGCTTGGCATCGACAGCCGAAGCTTTCTTT
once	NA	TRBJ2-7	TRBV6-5	CATHRRAGSGYEQYF	TGTGCCACACATCGCCGGGCGGGTTCGGGGTACGAGCAGTACTTC
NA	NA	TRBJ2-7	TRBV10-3	CAISESATGLEQYF	TGTGCCATCAGTGAGTCCGCGACAGGTCTCGAGCAGTACTTC
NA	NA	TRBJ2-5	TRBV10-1	CASTQKKTEYQETQYF	TGCGCCAGCACCCAAAAAAAAACAGAGTACCAAGAGACCCAGTACTTC
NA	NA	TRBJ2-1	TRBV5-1	CASSSSYGSYNEQFF	TGCGCCAGCAGTAGCAGTTATGGCTCCTACAATGAGCAGTTCTTC
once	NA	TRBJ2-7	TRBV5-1	CASSLKGESYEQYF	TGCGCCAGCAGCTTAAAGGGGGAGTCCTACGAGCAGTACTTC
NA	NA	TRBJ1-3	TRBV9	CASSSTSPTAGNTIYF	TGTGCCAGCAGCTCTACGTCGCCGACGGCGGGTAACACCATATATTTT
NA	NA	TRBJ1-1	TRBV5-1	CASSLRSGEYTEAFF	TGCGCCAGCAGCTTGCGTTCAGGGGAGTACACTGAAGCTTTCTTT
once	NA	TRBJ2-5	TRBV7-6	CASSLVDAEETQYF	TGTGCCAGCAGCTTAGTGGATGCGGAGGAGACCCAGTACTTC
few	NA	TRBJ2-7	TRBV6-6	CASSYLGATYEQYF	TGTGCCAGCAGTTACCTTGGGGCCACCTACGAGCAGTACTTC
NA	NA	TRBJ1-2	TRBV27	CASSRRAGGYGYTF	TGTGCCAGCAGCCGAAGGGCGGGGGGCTATGGCTACACCTTC
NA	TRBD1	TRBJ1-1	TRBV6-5	CASSDRGRSTEAFF	TGTGCCAGCAGTGACAGGGGGCGTAGCACTGAAGCTTTCTTT
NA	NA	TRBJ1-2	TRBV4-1	CASRTIGQSNYGYTF	TGCGCCAGCAGGACGATAGGACAGTCCAACTATGGCTACACCTTC
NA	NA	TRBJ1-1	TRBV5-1	CASSLARLAGNTEAFF	TGCGCCAGCAGCCTAGCCCGCTTGGCGGGGAACACTGAAGCTTTCTTT
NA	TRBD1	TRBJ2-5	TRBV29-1	CSVGGRRGRGETQYF	TGCAGCGTTGGAGGTCGTAGGGGGCGCGGGGAGACCCAGTACTTC
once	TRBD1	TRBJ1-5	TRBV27	CASRTGTGRIQPQHF	TGTGCCAGCAGGACGGGGACAGGGCGGATTCAGCCCCAGCATTTT
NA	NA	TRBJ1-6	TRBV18	CASSLRNSPLHF	TGTGCCAGCTCGCTGAGAAATTCACCCCTCCACTTT
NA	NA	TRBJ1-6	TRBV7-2	CASSLVVTRNNSPLHF	TGTGCCAGCAGCTTAGTCGTGACACGGAATAATTCACCCCTCCACTTT
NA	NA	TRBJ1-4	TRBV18	CASSLADRFNEKLFF	TGTGCCAGCTCACTGGCGGACAGATTTAATGAAAAACTGTTTTTT
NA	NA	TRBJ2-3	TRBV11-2	CASSLDGDFTDTQYF	TGTGCCAGCAGCTTAGATGGCGACTTCACAGATACGCAGTATTTT
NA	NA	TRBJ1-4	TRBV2	CASSDRQGNEKLFF	TGTGCCAGCAGTGACCGGCAGGGAAATGAAAAACTGTTTTTT
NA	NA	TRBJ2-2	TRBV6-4	CASSDSTGNTGELFF	TGTGCCAGCAGTGACTCGACAGGGAACACCGGGGAGCTGTTTTTT
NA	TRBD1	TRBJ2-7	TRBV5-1	CASSLSPGQGAYEQYF	TGCGCCAGCAGCCTATCTCCGGGACAGGGGGCCTACGAGCAGTACTTC
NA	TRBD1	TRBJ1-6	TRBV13	CASSLRDRRPSAPHF	TGTGCCAGCAGCTTACGGGACAGGAGACCGTCGGCCCCCCACTTT
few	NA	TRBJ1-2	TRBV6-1	CASSVETGTGLYGYTF	TGTGCCAGCAGTGTAGAAACAGGGACGGGGCTCTATGGCTACACCTTC
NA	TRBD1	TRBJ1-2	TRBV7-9	CASSDIGTGPNGYGYTF	TGTGCCAGCAGCGACATAGGGACAGGCCCAAACGGCTATGGCTACACCTTC
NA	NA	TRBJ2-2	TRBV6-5	CASTVHSSNTGELFF	TGTGCCAGCACGGTTCACTCTTCGAACACCGGGGAGCTGTTTTTT
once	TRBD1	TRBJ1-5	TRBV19	CASSKTGSNQPQHF	TGTGCCAGTAGTAAGACAGGGAGCAATCAGCCCCAGCATTTT
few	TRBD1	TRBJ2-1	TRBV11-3	CASSLSLGTGHNEQFF	TGTGCCAGCAGCTTATCCCTCGGGACAGGGCACAATGAGCAGTTCTTC
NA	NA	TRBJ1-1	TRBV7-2	CASSLWGGRGDTEAFF	TGTGCCAGCAGCTTATGGGGCGGCAGGGGCGACACTGAAGCTTTCTTT
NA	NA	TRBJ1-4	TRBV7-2	CASSLGGGEKLFF	TGTGCCAGCAGCTTAGGGGGAGGCGAAAAACTGTTTTTT
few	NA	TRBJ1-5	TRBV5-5	CASSLAVSNQPQHF	TGTGCCAGCAGCTTGGCCGTGTCCAATCAGCCCCAGCATTTT
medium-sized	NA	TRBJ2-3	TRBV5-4	CASSLVGSTADTQYF	TGTGCCAGCAGCTTGGTCGGGTCGACGGCGGATACGCAGTATTTT
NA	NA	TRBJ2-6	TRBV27	CASSFNGANVLTF	TGTGCCAGCAGTTTTAATGGGGCCAACGTCCTGACTTTC
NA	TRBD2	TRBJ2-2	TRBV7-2	CASSRGLAGAYTGELFF	TGTGCCAGCAGCCGAGGACTAGCGGGGGCTTACACCGGGGAGCTGTTTTTT
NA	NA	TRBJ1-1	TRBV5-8	CASSRGLGGTEAFF	TGTGCCAGCAGCCGTGGACTCGGCGGGACTGAAGCTTTCTTT
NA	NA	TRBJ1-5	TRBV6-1	CASHFSNQPQHF	TGTGCCAGCCATTTTAGCAATCAGCCCCAGCATTTT
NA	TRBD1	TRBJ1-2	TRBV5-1	CASSPGQGLVYGYTF	TGCGCCAGCAGCCCTGGACAGGGCTTGGTCTATGGCTACACCTTC
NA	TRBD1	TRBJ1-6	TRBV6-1	CASSGYRDRGYSPLHF	TGTGCCAGCAGTGGTTACCGGGACAGGGGTTATTCACCCCTCCACTTT
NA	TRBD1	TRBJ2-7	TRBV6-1	CASRRTGGYEQYF	TGTGCCAGCAGGCGGACAGGGGGCTACGAGCAGTACTTC
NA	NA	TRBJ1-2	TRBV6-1	CASRGTIGEHYGYTF	TGTGCCAGCAGGGGGACTATAGGGGAGCACTATGGCTACACCTTC
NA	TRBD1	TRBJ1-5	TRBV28	CASIQDRVRGQPQHF	TGTGCCAGCATTCAGGACAGGGTAAGGGGGCAGCCCCAGCATTTT